These 13 T cell receptor beta chains were all obtained from the same sample, sequenced in a study of blood T cell repertoires in COVID-19. Profiled with immunoSEQ multiplex PCR; TCRdb holds only in-frame clones, not every one. Of approximately 120,000 clones listed, 60% to 80% are singletons. The sequenced sample was peripheral blood. These receptors originate from a man aged 60-69 years with acute or convalescent COVID-19.

V is TRBV3-1 (or the pseudogene TRBV3-2) and J is TRBJ1-4, with a weak D call TRBD1 (5 bases). CDR3 length equals 14 residues. V was pared by 4 bases and J by 4 bases, with 10 bases between. Per the germline V gene, CDR1 is LGHDT and CDR2 is YNNKEL (reference sequence). CDR3 amino acids: CASSLQGSNEKLFF. CDR3 bases: TGTGCCAGCAGCCTCCAGGGAAGTAATGAAAAACTGTTTTTT.

This clone has a handful of counts. The chain links TRBV5-1 to TRBJ2-2; TRBD2 aligns across 12 bases. Unmatched junction bases numbered 3, after V lost 4 bases and J lost 5 bases. In germline, CDR1 is SGHRS, CDR2 YFSETQ. The CDR3 totals 15 residues. CDR3 sequence (DNA): TGCGCCAGCAGCGAGACTAGCGGGAGTACCGGGGAGCTGTTTTTT. Translating it yields CASSETSGSTGELFF.

The gene calls are TRBV5-1 and TRBJ2-2, with TRBD1 matching 8 bases. CDR1 SGHRS and CDR2 YFSETQ come from the germline V gene. The J segment lost 3 bases and the V segment lost 7 bases, leaving 8 bases of the junction unmatched. The CDR3 is 15 residues long. CDR3 loop: CASGQGARDTGELFF. The CDR3 DNA sequence: TGCGCCAGCGGCCAGGGGGCGCGAGACACCGGGGAGCTGTTTTTT.

CDR3 protein: CASSLGEGAQPQHF. For the CDR3, the DNA is TGTGCCAGCAGCTTAGGGGAGGGCGCTCAGCCCCAGCATTTT. The chain links TRBV11-2 to TRBJ1-5; D remains unclear. Germline CDR1 and CDR2: SGHAT and FQNNGV. The CDR3 is made up of 14 amino acids. Between the trimmed V and J ends, which lost 1 base and 6 bases, there was a span of 10 bases.

CDR3 DNA: TGTGCCAGCACCCCCTGGGGGGGAGTGAACACAGATACGCAGTATTTT. Translation gives CASTPWGGVNTDTQYF. V is TRBV27 and J is TRBJ2-3, with 7 bases identical to TRBD2. This CDR3 is 16 amino acids long. The V gene's germline CDR1 is MNHEY and CDR2 SMNVEV (reference sequence). V shed 7 bases, J shed 2 bases, and the junction held 12 bases outside the gene matches.

This rearrangement joins TRBV29-1 to TRBJ2-1, with TRBD2 identical over 8 bases. Per germline, CDR1 SQVTM and CDR2 ANQGSEA. This CDR3 is built from 15 residues. Trimming at V came to 5 bases and at J to 6 bases, leaving 12 bases not matched to a gene. The CDR3 reads CSVWGSGSKGNEQFF. The CDR3 DNA is TGCAGCGTTTGGGGAAGCGGGAGCAAAGGCAATGAGCAGTTCTTC.

DNA of the CDR3: TGTGCCAGCAGCCGCGGGACTTTGGTCTACGAGCAGTACTTC. Its protein product is CASSRGTLVYEQYF. This chain uses TRBV3-1 (or the pseudogene TRBV3-2) with TRBJ2-7; the D gene is possibly TRBD2 (6 bases). V gave up 4 bases and J gave up 3 bases, with 13 bases separating them. The CDR3 loop spans 14 amino acids. CDR1 and CDR2 (germline): LGHDT, YNNKEL (reference sequence).

This clone was seen just once. The rearrangement links TRBV6-5 to TRBJ2-5, with 7 bases that match TRBD2. CDR1 is MNHEY, CDR2 SVGAGI, per germline. The junction had 9 bases not matched to a gene; V was cut back by 2 bases and J by 3 bases. The CDR3 runs 16 residues. CDR3 sequence: CASSYRGPLAEETQYF. The CDR3 bases are TGTGCCAGCAGTTACCGCGGACCCCTAGCGGAAGAGACCCAGTACTTC.

V is TRBV4-2 and J is TRBJ1-1; TRBD1 is a possible D gene (5 bases). The CDR3 runs to 17 residues. V lost 3 bases and J 2 bases, leaving 19 bases between the germline ends. Germline V lookup: CDR1 LGHNA, CDR2 YNFKEQ. This chain's CDR3 is CASSHLTQGASNTEAFF. In DNA form, the CDR3 reads TGTGCCAGCAGCCACCTCACTCAAGGGGCGTCAAACACTGAAGCTTTCTTT.

The CDR3: CSADRVNTEAFF. CDR3 nucleotides: TGCAGCGCCGACAGGGTGAACACTGAAGCTTTCTTT. The rearrangement uses TRBV29-1 and TRBJ1-1, with TRBD1 matching 7 bases. V was clipped by 7 bases and J by 0 bases; unmatched bases: 2. This CDR3 is built from 12 residues. CDR1 is SQVTM and CDR2 is ANQGSEA in the germline V gene.

A few counts support this clone. CDR3 residues: CASSYPQGVNTEAFF. The CDR3 DNA is TGTGCCAGCAGTTACCCACAGGGGGTGAACACTGAAGCTTTCTTT. The rearrangement joins TRBV6-6 to TRBJ1-1; 8 bases agree with TRBD1. The CDR3 is made up of 15 amino acids. Germline CDR1 is MNHNY and CDR2 is SVGAGI (reference sequence). The J segment lost 0 bases and the V segment lost 2 bases, leaving 2 bases of the junction unmatched.

The chain links TRBV15 to TRBJ1-5; D is uncertain. This CDR3 is built from 15 residues. V was cut by 7 bases and J by 1 base, with 14 bases left in between. From germline, CDR1 is LNHNV and CDR2 YYDKDF (reference sequence). CDR3: CATTSTPPSNQPQHF. The CDR3 DNA reads TGTGCCACCACCTCTACCCCTCCAAGCAATCAGCCCCAGCATTTT.

Only one count was recorded for this clone. The chain links TRBV5-1 to TRBJ2-1, with 11 bases identical to TRBD2. The CDR3 covers 17 residues. V lost 0 bases to trimming and J lost 4 bases; unmatched junction nucleotides: 6. Germline V CDR1 and CDR2: SGHRS, YFSETQ. CDR3 sequence reads: CASSLVLAGGTYNEQFF. In DNA form, the CDR3 reads TGCGCCAGCAGCTTGGTGCTAGCGGGAGGTACGTACAATGAGCAGTTCTTC.